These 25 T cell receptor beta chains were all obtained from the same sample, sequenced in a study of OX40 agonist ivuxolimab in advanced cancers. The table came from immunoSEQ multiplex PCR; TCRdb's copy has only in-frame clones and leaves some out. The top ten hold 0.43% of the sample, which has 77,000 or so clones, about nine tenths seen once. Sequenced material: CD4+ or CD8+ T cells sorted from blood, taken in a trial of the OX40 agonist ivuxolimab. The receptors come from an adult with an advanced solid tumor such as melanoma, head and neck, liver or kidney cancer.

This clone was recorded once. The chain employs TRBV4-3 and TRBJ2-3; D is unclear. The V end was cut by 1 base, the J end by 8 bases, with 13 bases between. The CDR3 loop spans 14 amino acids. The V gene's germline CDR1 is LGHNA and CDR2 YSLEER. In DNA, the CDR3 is TGCGCCAGCAGCCAAGCATCTGCCCCCTCTACGCAGTATTTT. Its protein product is CASSQASAPSTQYF.

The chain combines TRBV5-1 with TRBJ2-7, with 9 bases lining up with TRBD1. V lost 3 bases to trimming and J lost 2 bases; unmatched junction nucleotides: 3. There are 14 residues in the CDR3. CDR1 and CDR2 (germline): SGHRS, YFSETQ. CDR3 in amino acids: CASSSGQGPYEQYF. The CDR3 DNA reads TGCGCCAGCAGCTCGGGACAGGGCCCCTACGAGCAGTACTTC.

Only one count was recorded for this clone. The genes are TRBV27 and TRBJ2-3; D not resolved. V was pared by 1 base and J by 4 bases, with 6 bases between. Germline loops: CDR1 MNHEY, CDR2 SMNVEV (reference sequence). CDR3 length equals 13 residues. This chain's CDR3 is CASSLLGADTQYF. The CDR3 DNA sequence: TGTGCCAGCAGTTTATTAGGCGCAGATACGCAGTATTTT.

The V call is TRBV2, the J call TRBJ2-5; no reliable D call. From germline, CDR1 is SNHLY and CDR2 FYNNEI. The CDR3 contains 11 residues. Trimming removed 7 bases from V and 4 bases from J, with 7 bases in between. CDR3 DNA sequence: TGTGCCAGCAACCGACTAGAGACCCAGTACTTC. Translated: CASNRLETQYF.

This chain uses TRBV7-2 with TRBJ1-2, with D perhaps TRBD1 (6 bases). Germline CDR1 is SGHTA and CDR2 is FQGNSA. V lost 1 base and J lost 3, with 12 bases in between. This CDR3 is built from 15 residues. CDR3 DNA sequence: TGTGCCAGCAGCTTAGGCGGGGGCGAGCACTATGGCTACACCTTC. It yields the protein CASSLGGGEHYGYTF. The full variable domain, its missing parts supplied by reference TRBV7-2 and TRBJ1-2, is GAGVSQSPSNKVTEKGKDVELRCDPISGHTALYWYRQSLGQGLEFLIYFQGNSAPDKSGLPSDRFSAERTGGSVSTLTIQRTQQEDSAVYLCASSLGGGEHYGYTFGSGTRLTVV.

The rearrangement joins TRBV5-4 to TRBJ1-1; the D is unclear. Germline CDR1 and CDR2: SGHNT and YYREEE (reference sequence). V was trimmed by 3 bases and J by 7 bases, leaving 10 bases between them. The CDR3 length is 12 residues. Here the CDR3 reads CASSSPTNEAFF. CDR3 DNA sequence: TGTGCCAGCAGCTCCCCCACCAATGAAGCTTTCTTT.

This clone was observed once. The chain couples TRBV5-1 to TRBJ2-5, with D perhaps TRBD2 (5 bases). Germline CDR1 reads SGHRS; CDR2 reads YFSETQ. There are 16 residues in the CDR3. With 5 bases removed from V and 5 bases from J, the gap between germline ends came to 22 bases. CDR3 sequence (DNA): TGCGCCAGCAGGCCCCGTCCGGACTCAGTCGGGGAGACCCAGTACTTC. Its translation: CASRPRPDSVGETQYF.

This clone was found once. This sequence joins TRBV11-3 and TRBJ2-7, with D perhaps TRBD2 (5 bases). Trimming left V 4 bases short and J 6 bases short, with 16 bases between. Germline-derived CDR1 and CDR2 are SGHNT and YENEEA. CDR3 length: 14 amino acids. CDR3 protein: CASSSLTGRGEQYF. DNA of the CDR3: TGTGCCAGCAGCTCCCTAACCGGCCGGGGCGAGCAGTACTTC. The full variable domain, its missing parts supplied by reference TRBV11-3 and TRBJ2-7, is EAGVVQSPRYKIIEKKQPVAFWCNPISGHNTLYWYLQNLGQGPELLIRYENEEAVDDSQLPKDRFSAERLKGVDSTLKIQPAELGDSAVYLCASSSLTGRGEQYFGPGTRLTVT.

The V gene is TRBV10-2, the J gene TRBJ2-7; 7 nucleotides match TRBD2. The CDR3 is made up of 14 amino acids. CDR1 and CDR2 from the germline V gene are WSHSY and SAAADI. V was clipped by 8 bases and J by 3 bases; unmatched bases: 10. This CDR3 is CASGQRLALYEQYF. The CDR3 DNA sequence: TGCGCCAGCGGCCAAAGACTAGCTCTCTACGAGCAGTACTTC.

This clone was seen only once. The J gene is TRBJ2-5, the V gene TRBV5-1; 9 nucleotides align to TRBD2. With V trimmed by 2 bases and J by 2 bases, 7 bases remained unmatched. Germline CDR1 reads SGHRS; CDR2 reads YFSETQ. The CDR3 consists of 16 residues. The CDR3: CASSFSGLASQETQYF. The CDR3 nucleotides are TGCGCCAGCAGCTTCTCCGGACTAGCGTCTCAAGAGACCCAGTACTTC.

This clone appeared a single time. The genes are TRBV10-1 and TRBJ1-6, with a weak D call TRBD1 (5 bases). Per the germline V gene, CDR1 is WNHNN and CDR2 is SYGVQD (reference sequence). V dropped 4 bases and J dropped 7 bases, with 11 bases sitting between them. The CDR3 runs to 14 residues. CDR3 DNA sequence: TGCGCCAGCAGTGCAGAGGGGAGGAATTCACCCCTCCACTTT. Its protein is CASSAEGRNSPLHF.

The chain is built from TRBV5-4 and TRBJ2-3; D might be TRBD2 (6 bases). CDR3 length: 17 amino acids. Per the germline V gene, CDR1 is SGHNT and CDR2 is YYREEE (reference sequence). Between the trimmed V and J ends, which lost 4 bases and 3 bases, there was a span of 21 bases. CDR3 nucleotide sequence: TGTGCCAGCAGCGCCACCTTAGGGCGGGAAGGGACAGATACGCAGTATTTT. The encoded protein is CASSATLGREGTDTQYF.

DNA for the CDR3: TGTGCCAGCAGTTTGAAGGGGTACACTGAAGCTTTCTTT. Protein sequence: CASSLKGYTEAFF. The chain couples TRBV27 to TRBJ1-1, with TRBD1 as a possible D gene (5 bases). The germline V and J ends were trimmed by 3 bases and 3 bases, with 8 bases remaining between them. The CDR3 extends over 13 amino acids. Germline V gene data show CDR1 as MNHEY and CDR2 as SMNVEV (reference sequence).

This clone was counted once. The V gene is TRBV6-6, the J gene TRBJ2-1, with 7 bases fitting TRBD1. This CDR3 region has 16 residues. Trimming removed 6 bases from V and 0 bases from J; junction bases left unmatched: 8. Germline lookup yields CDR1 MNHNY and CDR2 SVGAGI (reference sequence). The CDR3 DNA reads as TGTGCCAGCAGGGACCATGACAGGGTCTCCTACAATGAGCAGTTCTTC. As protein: CASRDHDRVSYNEQFF.

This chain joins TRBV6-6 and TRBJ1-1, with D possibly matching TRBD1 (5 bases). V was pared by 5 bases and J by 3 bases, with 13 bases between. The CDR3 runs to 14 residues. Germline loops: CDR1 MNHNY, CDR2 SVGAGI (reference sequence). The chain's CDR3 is CASSRGVEYTEAFF. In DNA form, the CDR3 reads TGTGCCAGCAGTCGAGGGGTTGAATACACTGAAGCTTTCTTT.

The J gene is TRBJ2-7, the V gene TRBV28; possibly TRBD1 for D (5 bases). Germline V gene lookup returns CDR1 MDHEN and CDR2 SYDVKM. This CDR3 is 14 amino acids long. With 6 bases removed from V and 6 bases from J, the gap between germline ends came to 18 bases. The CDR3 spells CASSPGPPPGEQYF. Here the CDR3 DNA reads TGTGCCAGCAGCCCAGGGCCCCCGCCGGGCGAGCAGTACTTC.

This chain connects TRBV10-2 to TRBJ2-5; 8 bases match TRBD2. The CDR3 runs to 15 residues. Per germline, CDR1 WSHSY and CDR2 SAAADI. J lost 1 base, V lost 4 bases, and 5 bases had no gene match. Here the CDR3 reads CASSAREGIQETQYF. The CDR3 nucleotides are TGCGCCAGCAGTGCTCGGGAGGGAATCCAAGAGACCCAGTACTTC.

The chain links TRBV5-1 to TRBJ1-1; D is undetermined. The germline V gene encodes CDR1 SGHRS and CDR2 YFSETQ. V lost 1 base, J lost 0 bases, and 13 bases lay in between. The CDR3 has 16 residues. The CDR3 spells CASSLYQNLMNTEAFF. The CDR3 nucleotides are TGCGCCAGCAGCTTGTATCAGAACCTCATGAACACTGAAGCTTTCTTT.

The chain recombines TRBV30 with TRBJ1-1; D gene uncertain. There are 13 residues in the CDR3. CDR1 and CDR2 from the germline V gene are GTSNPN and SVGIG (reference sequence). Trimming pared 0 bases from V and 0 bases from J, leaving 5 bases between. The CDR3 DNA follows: TGTGCCTGGAGTGTACAAATGAACACTGAAGCTTTCTTT. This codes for CAWSVQMNTEAFF.

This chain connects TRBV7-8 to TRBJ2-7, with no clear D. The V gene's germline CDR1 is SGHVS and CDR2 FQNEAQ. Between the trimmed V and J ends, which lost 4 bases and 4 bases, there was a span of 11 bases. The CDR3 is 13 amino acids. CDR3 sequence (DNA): TGTGCCAGCAGCTCGTTGATGGGTTACGAGCAGTACTTC. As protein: CASSSLMGYEQYF.

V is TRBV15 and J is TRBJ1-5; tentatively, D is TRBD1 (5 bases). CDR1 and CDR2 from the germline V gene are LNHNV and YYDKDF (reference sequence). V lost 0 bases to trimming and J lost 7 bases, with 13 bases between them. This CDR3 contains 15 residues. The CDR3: CATSRDGGRRQPQHF. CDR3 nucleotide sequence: TGTGCCACCAGCAGAGATGGGGGAAGAAGGCAGCCCCAGCATTTT.

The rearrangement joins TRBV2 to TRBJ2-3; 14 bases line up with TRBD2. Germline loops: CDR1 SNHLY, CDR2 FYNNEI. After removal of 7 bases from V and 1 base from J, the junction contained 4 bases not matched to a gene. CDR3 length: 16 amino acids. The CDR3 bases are TGTGCCAGCAAACCGGGACTAGCGGGAGGCACAGATACGCAGTATTTT. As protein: CASKPGLAGGTDTQYF.

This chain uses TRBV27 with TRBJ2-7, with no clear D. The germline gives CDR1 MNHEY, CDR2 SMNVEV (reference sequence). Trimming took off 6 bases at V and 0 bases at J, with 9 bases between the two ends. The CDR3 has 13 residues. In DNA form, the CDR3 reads TGTGCCAGCAGAAGGATAGGCTCCTACGAGCAGTACTTC. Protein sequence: CASRRIGSYEQYF.

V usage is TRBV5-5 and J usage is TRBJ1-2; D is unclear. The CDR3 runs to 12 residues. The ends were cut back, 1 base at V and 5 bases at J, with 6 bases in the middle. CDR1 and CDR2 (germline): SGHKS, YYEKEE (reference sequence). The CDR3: CASSLSGYGYTF. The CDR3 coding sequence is TGTGCCAGCAGCTTGAGTGGATATGGCTACACCTTC.

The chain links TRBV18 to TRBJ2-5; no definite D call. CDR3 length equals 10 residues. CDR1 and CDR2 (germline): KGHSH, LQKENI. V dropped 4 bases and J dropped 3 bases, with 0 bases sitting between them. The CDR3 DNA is TGTGCCAGCTCACAAGAGACCCAGTACTTC. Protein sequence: CASSQETQYF.